The entry below gives a single T cell receptor (beta chain) sequence along with its context. The CDR3 consists of 14 residues. V lost 5 bases to trimming and J lost 8 bases, with 15 bases between them. Germline V CDR1 and CDR2: LNHDA, SQIVND (reference sequence). Original processing methods: Amplification from reference gene primers served as the basis for estimated nucleated cell counts. TCRdb keeps only in-frame clones here, not all; method: immunoSEQ multiplex PCR. Clone size and the V and J calls come from that table; the DNA yielded D and trimming. The table shows fewer than 130,000 clones, with approximately 69% occurring only once. The data belong to a study of blood T cell repertoires in COVID-19. Study details: The United States, Italy and Spain provided the acute and convalescent COVID-19 samples. In each case, the material was cDNA or gDNA derived from T cells, B-cell-depleted T cells, or PBMCs.

The sample taken for sequencing was peripheral blood. The chain uses TRBV19 and TRBJ2-2; possible D gene TRBD1, 5 bases. The receptor comes from a man aged 80 or over with acute or convalescent COVID-19. In DNA, the CDR3 is TGTGCCAGTAGTTCCCCACAGGTACCGGGGGAGCTGTTTTTT. Amino acids: CASSSPQVPGELFF.